This is a list of T cell receptor beta chains from one sample in a study of blood T cell repertoires in COVID-19. Clones were sequenced by immunoSEQ multiplex PCR, and TCRdb holds only the in-frame ones, with some missing. The repertoire holds roughly 130,000 clones, with 84% as singletons. The specimen was PBMCs or T cells enriched from blood (not recorded which). The receptor set was obtained from a woman aged 30 to 39 who had recovered from COVID-19. CDR3s include the opening cysteine and the closing phenylalanine or tryptophan. D genes are given only for firm matches. The listing skips clone size in some rows; elsewhere it reads once, few, many or a size class.

NA	TRBV18	NA	TRBJ1-2	CASSPLDGPNYGYTF	TGTGCCAGCTCACCACTGGATGGGCCTAACTATGGCTACACCTTC
once	TRBV7-3	TRBD1	TRBJ1-2	CASSLTPLSGGAYYGYTF	TGTGCCAGCAGCTTAACCCCCCTATCAGGGGGCGCCTACTATGGCTACACCTTC
NA	TRBV30	TRBD1	TRBJ1-2	CAWSVKFGTGEGYTF	TGTGCCTGGAGTGTAAAGTTTGGGACAGGGGAAGGCTACACCTTC
NA	TRBV7-9	NA	TRBJ1-1	CASSSNTGPGTEAFF	TGTGCCAGCAGCTCCAACACAGGGCCGGGGACTGAAGCTTTCTTT
NA	TRBV6-2/TRBV6-3	TRBD1	TRBJ2-1	CASSYRRDRGYNEQFF	TGTGCCAGCAGTTACCGCCGGGACAGGGGCTACAATGAGCAGTTCTTC
NA	TRBV28	NA	TRBJ2-7	CASSSNSYEQYF	TGTGCCAGCAGTTCAAACTCCTACGAGCAGTACTTC
many	TRBV5-1	TRBD1	TRBJ1-3	CASSSRGDRPSGNTIYF	TGCGCCAGCAGCTCGCGGGGGGACAGACCCTCTGGAAACACCATATATTTT
NA	TRBV28	NA	TRBJ1-5	CASSLWADQPQHF	TGTGCCAGCAGTTTATGGGCCGATCAGCCCCAGCATTTT
once	TRBV6-1	TRBD1	TRBJ1-5	CASSDPGQGWQPQHF	TGTGCCAGCAGTGACCCGGGACAGGGTTGGCAGCCCCAGCATTTT
NA	TRBV2	NA	TRBJ2-1	CASRGAGQVSYNEQFF	TGTGCCAGCAGGGGAGCGGGTCAGGTGTCCTACAATGAGCAGTTCTTC
NA	TRBV5-4	NA	TRBJ1-1	CASIPAGGGNTEAFF	TGTGCCAGCATCCCGGCGGGGGGGGGTAACACTGAAGCTTTCTTT
NA	TRBV6-4	NA	TRBJ2-7	CASSVLDRFGHEQYF	TGTGCCAGCAGTGTCCTGGACAGATTTGGCCACGAGCAGTACTTC
NA	TRBV7-2	NA	TRBJ2-7	CASSSRSLLRGEQYF	TGTGCCAGCAGCTCCCGAAGCCTTTTAAGGGGAGAGCAGTACTTC
NA	TRBV5-5	TRBD1	TRBJ1-1	CASSLKAGGHISTEAFF	TGTGCCAGCAGCTTGAAGGCAGGGGGGCATATATCCACTGAAGCTTTCTTT
NA	TRBV4-3	NA	TRBJ2-7	CASSQDISYEQYF	TGCGCCAGCAGCCAAGACATCTCCTACGAGCAGTACTTC
NA	TRBV29-1	TRBD2	TRBJ2-1	CSVEGLANYNEQFF	TGCAGCGTTGAAGGACTAGCGAACTACAATGAGCAGTTCTTC
NA	TRBV3-1/TRBV3-2	TRBD2	TRBJ2-2	CASSPPPPLAGHTGELFF	TGTGCCAGCAGCCCCCCCCCTCCACTAGCGGGCCACACCGGGGAGCTGTTTTTT
NA	TRBV4-1	NA	TRBJ1-6	CASSQEGLGIISPLHF	TGCGCCAGCAGCCAAGAGGGACTCGGAATCATTTCACCCCTCCACTTT
NA	TRBV28	NA	TRBJ1-2	CASSSPGSANYGYTF	TGTGCCAGCAGTTCCCCCGGGTCAGCTAACTATGGCTACACCTTC
few	TRBV28	NA	TRBJ1-4	CASSPLGREKLFF	TGTGCCAGCAGTCCTCTGGGCAGAGAAAAACTGTTTTTT
once	TRBV25-1	NA	TRBJ1-2	CASSGTASYGYTF	TGTGCCAGCAGCGGTACAGCCTCCTATGGCTACACCTTC
NA	TRBV5-4	NA	TRBJ2-7	CASSPAGSASYEQYF	TGTGCCAGCAGCCCGGCCGGGAGCGCTTCCTACGAGCAGTACTTC
NA	TRBV7-2	TRBD2	TRBJ2-1	CASSPAASGYYNEQFF	TGTGCCAGCAGCCCGGCGGCTAGCGGGTACTACAATGAGCAGTTCTTC
NA	TRBV7-2	TRBD1	TRBJ1-4	CASSPTGVATNEKLFF	TGTGCCAGCAGCCCTACAGGGGTGGCAACTAATGAAAAACTGTTTTTT
NA	TRBV4-1	NA	TRBJ1-1	CASSPLLWGEWGLNTEAFF	TGCGCCAGCAGCCCGCTCTTGTGGGGGGAGTGGGGATTGAACACTGAAGCTTTCTTT
NA	TRBV25-1	NA	TRBJ1-1	CASRPLTELNTEAFF	TGTGCCAGCAGACCCCTCACGGAGTTGAACACTGAAGCTTTCTTT
NA	TRBV5-4	NA	TRBJ2-1	CASSLRRVDNEQFF	TGTGCCAGCAGCTTGAGGCGGGTAGACAATGAGCAGTTCTTC
few	TRBV9	NA	TRBJ1-6	CASGSGRSPLHF	TGTGCCAGCGGCAGCGGACGTTCACCCCTCCACTTT
few	TRBV24-1	NA	TRBJ2-1	CATSDPGTHGHQFF	TGTGCCACCAGTGATCCCGGGACTCATGGGCATCAGTTCTTC
NA	TRBV15	NA	TRBJ1-5	CATSIIGWTRSNQPQHF	TGTGCCACCAGCATAATCGGCTGGACAAGAAGCAATCAGCCCCAGCATTTT
NA	TRBV28	TRBD1	TRBJ1-3	CASRLQGASGNTIYF	TGTGCCAGCAGGCTACAGGGGGCCTCTGGAAACACCATATATTTT
NA	TRBV7-2	TRBD1	TRBJ1-4	CASRTQGTTNEKLFF	TGTGCCAGCCGAACACAGGGGACAACTAATGAAAAACTGTTTTTT
once	TRBV19	NA	TRBJ1-6	CASSILEKANSPLHF	TGTGCCAGTAGTATCTTGGAGAAGGCTAATTCACCCCTCCACTTT
NA	TRBV18	TRBD1	TRBJ1-5	CASSPEGQGLNQPQHF	TGTGCCAGCTCACCAGAAGGACAGGGGCTCAATCAGCCCCAGCATTTT
NA	TRBV7-2	TRBD1	TRBJ1-5	CASSLTGSVSNQPQHF	TGTGCCAGCAGCCTGACAGGGTCGGTGAGCAATCAGCCCCAGCATTTT
NA	TRBV25-1	NA	TRBJ2-3	CASILRDTQYF	TGTGCCAGCATCCTCCGGGATACGCAGTATTTT
NA	TRBV30	NA	TRBJ2-7	CAWSNPGPEQYF	TGTGCCTGGAGTAACCCAGGGCCCGAGCAGTACTTC